What follows are 6 T cell receptor beta chains derived from one specimen sequenced in a study of neurological immune-mediated disorders. TCRdb redid the calling of the 5' RACE reads with MiXCR, one entry per CDR3 protein. The sample comprises some 38,000 distinct CDR3 sequences, around 4.8% of which are singletons, and approximately 9.1% rests with the top ten. Material: CD4+ T cells from blood. The receptor set was obtained from a man aged 18 to 29 in good health.

The sample holds many counts of this clonotype. As DNA, the CDR3 is TGTGCCAGCAGCTGGGACAACACTGAAGCTTTCTTT. Residues: CASSWDNTEAFF. This chain connects TRBV7-2 to TRBJ1-1; D possibly corresponds to TRBD1 (5 bases). The germline V gene has CDR1 SGHTA and CDR2 FQGNSA. Trimming took 4 bases from V and 2 from J, leaving 5 bases between them. This CDR3 comprises 12 residues.

V is TRBV18 and J is TRBJ2-5, with unresolved D. Trimming removed 1 base from V and 5 bases from J, with 17 bases in between. CDR1 and CDR2 from the germline V gene are KGHSH and LQKENI. The CDR3 is made up of 16 amino acids. CDR3 protein: CASSPRSQLTRETQYF. CDR3 nucleotide sequence: TGTGCCAGCTCACCACGGTCTCAGTTGACGAGGGAGACCCAGTACTTC. The whole variable domain, remainder taken from reference TRBV18 and TRBJ2-5, is NAGVMQNPRHLVRRRGQEARLRCSPMKGHSHVYWYRQLPEEGLKFMVYLQKENIIDESGMPKERFSAEFPKEGPSILRIQQVVRGDSAAYFCASSPRSQLTRETQYFGPGTRLLVL.

This clonotype was seen ten or more times. The V call is TRBV5-1, the J call TRBJ2-2, with 8 bases lining up with TRBD2. This CDR3 is 16 amino acids long. Unmatched junction bases numbered 8, after V lost 3 bases and J lost 4 bases. CDR1 is SGHRS, CDR2 YFSETQ, per germline. The CDR3 DNA is TGCGCCAGCAGCTCCCTCGGGGGGGCTGGCACCGGGGAGCTGTTTTTT. This sequence encodes CASSSLGGAGTGELFF.

This clonotype was observed many times. Germline and junction disagree at one end, which may indicate a read error. The chain combines TRBV7-7 with TRBJ2-5; 10 bases are a match to TRBD2. This CDR3 has 13 amino acids. Germline V gene data show CDR1 as SSHAT and CDR2 as FNYEAQ (reference sequence). CDR3 residues: CASSLAGGETQYF. Written as DNA, the CDR3 is TGTGCTAGCAGCTTAGCGGGGGGAGAGACCCAGTACTTC.

This clonotype was seen many times. This rearrangement joins TRBV5-1 to TRBJ1-4; D gene ambiguous. The CDR3 consists of 14 residues. The germline V gene has CDR1 SGHRS and CDR2 YFSETQ. Between the trimmed V and J ends, which lost 4 bases and 3 bases, there was a span of 10 bases. The CDR3 coding sequence is TGCGCCAGCAGCCTACGGACGCCTAATGAAAAACTGTTTTTT. Its protein is CASSLRTPNEKLFF.

The sample holds many counts of this clonotype. V gene TRBV4-3 combines with J gene TRBJ1-4; D unclear. CDR3 length equals 17 residues. Germline CDR1 LGHNA, CDR2 YSLEER. Trimming removed 0 bases at V and 3 bases at J, with 14 bases between. The CDR3 here is CASSQDPGLAPNEKLFF. Written as DNA, the CDR3 is TGCGCCAGCAGCCAAGATCCCGGCCTAGCGCCTAATGAAAAACTGTTTTTT.